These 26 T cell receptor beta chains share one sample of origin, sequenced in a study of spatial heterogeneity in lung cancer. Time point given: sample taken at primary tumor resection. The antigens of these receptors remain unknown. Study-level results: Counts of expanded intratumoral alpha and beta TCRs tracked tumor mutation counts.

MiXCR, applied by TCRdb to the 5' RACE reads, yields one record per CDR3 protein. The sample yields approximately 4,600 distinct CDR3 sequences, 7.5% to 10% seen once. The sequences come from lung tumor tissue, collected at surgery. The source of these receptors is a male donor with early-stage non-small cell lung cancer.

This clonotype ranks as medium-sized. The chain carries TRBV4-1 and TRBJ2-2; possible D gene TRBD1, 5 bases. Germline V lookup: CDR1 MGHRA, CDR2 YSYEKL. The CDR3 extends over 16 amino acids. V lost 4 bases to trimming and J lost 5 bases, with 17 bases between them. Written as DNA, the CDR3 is TGCGCCAGCAGCCGGATGACAGTGGGATGGACCGGGGAGCTGTTTTTT. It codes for CASSRMTVGWTGELFF.

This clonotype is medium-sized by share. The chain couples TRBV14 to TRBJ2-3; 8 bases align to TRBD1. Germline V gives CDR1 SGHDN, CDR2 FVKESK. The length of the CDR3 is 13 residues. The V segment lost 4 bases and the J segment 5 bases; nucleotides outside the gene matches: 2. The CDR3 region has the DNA TGTGCCAGCAGCCGCACAGGGGGAGATACGCAGTATTTT. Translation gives CASSRTGGDTQYF. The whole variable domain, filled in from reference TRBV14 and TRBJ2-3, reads EAGVTQFPSHSVIEKGQTVTLRCDPISGHDNLYWYRRVMGKEIKFLLHFVKESKQDESGMPNNRFLAERTGGTYSTLKVQPAELEDSGVYFCASSRTGGDTQYFGPGTRLTVL.

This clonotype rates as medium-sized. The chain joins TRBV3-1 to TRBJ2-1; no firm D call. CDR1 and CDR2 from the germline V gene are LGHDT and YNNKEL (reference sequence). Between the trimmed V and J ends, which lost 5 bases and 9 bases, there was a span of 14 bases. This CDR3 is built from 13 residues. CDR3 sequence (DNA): TGTGCCAGCAGCTTCAACCAGGCCGGTGAGCAGTTCTTC. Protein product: CASSFNQAGEQFF.

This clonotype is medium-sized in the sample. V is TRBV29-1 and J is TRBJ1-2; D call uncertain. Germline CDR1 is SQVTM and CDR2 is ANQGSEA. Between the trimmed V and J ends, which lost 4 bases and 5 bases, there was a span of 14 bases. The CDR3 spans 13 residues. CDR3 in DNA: TGCAGCGTTGTGTTTGACGCTACTTATGGCTACACCTTC. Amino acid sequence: CSVVFDATYGYTF.

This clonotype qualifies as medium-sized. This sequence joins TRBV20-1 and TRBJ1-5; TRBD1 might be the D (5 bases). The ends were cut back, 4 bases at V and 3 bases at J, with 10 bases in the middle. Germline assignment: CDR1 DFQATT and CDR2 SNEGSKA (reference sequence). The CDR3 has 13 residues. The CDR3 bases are TGCAGTGCTATACCGGACACCAATCAGCCCCAGCATTTT. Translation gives CSAIPDTNQPQHF.

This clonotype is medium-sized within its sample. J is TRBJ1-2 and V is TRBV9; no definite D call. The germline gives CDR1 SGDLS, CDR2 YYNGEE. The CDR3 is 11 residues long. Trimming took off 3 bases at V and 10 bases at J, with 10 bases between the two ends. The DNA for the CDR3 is TGTGCCAGCAGCGGACCTAAGGACTACACCTTC. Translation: CASSGPKDYTF.

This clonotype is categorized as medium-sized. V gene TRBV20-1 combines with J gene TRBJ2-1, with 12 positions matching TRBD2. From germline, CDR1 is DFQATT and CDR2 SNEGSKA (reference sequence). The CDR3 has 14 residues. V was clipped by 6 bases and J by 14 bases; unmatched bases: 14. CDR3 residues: CSAASGGEVERKFF. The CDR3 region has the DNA TGCAGTGCCGCTAGCGGGGGGGAAGTAGAAAGGAAGTTCTTC.

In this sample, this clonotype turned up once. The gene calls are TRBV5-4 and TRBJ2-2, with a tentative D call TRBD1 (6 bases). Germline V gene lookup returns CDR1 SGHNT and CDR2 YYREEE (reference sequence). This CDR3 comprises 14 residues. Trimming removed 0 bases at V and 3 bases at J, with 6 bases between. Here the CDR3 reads CASSLGQDTGELFF. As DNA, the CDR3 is TGTGCCAGCAGCTTGGGACAGGACACCGGGGAGCTGTTTTTT.

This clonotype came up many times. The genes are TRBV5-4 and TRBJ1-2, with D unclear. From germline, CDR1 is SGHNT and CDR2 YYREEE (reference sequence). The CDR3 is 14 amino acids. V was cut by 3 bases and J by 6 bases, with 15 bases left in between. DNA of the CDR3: TGTGCCAGCAGCTCACCCAGGATCGGGGATGGCTACACCTTC. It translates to CASSSPRIGDGYTF.

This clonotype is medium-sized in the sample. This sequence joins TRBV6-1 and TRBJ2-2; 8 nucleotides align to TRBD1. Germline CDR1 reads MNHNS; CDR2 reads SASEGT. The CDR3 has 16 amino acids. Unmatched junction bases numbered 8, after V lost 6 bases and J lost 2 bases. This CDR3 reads CASRGPGGPNTGELFF. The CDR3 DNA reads TGTGCCAGCAGGGGTCCAGGGGGCCCTAACACCGGGGAGCTGTTTTTT.

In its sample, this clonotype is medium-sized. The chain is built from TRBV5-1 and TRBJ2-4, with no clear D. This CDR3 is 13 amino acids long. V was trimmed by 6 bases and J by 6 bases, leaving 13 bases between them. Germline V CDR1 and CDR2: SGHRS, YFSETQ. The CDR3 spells CASNPGDANIQYF. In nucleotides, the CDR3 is TGCGCCAGCAACCCCGGTGACGCAAACATTCAGTACTTC.

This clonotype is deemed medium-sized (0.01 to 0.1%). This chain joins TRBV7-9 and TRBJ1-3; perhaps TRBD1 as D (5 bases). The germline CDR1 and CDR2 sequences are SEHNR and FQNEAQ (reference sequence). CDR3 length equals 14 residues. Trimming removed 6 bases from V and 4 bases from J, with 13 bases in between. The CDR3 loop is CASRPRGDGNTIYF. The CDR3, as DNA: TGTGCCAGCAGGCCCCGGGGGGACGGAAACACCATATATTTT.

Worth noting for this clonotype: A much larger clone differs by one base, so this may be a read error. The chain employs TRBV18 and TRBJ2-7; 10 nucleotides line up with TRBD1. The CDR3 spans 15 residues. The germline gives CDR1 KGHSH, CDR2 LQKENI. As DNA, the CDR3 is TGTGTCAGCTCACCACCATGGACAGGGGGTTACGAGCAGTACTTC. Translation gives CVSSPPWTGGYEQYF.

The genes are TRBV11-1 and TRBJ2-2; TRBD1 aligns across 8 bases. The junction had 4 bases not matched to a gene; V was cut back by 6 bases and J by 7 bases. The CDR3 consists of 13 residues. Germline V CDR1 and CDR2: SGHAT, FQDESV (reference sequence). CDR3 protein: CASSYGTGGELFF. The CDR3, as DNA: TGTGCCAGCAGTTATGGGACAGGCGGGGAGCTGTTTTTT.

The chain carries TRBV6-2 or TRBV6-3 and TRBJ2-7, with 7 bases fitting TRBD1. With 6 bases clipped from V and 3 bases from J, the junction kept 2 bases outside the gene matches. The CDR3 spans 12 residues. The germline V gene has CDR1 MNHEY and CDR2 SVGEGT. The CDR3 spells CASSRTGYEQYF. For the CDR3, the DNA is TGTGCCAGCAGCAGGACAGGCTACGAGCAGTACTTC.

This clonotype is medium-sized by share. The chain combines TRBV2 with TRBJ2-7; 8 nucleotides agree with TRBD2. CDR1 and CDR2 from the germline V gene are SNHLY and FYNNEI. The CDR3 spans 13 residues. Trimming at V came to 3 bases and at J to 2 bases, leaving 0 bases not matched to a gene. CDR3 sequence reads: CASSEGLAYEQYF. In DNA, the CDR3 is TGTGCCAGCAGTGAGGGACTAGCCTACGAGCAGTACTTC.

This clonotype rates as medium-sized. In DNA form, the CDR3 reads TGCGCCAGCAGAGATCCAGGGGTCGAGCAGTACTTC. As protein: CASRDPGVEQYF. This chain uses TRBV10-2 with TRBJ2-7; D possibly corresponds to TRBD1 (6 bases). V was trimmed by 6 bases and J by 6 bases, leaving 12 bases between them. The germline CDR1 and CDR2 sequences are WSHSY and SAAADI. The CDR3 has 12 amino acids.

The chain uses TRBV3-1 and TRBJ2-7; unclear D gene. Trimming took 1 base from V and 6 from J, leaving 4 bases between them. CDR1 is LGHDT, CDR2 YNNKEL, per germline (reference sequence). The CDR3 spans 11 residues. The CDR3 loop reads CASSQGLEQYF. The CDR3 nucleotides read TGTGCCAGCAGCCAAGGGCTCGAGCAGTACTTC.

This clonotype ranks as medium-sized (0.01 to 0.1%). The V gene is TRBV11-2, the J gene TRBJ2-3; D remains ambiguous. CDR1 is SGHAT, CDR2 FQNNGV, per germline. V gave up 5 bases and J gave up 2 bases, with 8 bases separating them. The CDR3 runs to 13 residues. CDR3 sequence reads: CASSTRTTDTQYF. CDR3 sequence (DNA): TGTGCCAGCAGCACCCGGACCACAGATACGCAGTATTTT.

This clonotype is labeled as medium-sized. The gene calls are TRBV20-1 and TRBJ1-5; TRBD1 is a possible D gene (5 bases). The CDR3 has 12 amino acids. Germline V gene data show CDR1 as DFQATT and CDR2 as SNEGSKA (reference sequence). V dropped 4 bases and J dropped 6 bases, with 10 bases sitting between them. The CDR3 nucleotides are TGCAGTGCTATTCCAGGGATTCAGCCCCAGCATTTT. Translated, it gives CSAIPGIQPQHF.

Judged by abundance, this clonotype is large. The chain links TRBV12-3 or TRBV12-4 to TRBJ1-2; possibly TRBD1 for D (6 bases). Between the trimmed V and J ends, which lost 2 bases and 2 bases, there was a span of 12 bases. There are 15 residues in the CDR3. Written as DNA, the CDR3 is TGTGCCAGCAGTTTAAAGGGACATCCCAACTATGGCTACACCTTC. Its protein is CASSLKGHPNYGYTF.

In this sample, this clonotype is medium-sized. CDR3 residues: CASSQKVAGGTDTQYF. The CDR3 DNA is TGTGCCAGCTCACAGAAGGTAGCGGGTGGCACAGATACGCAGTATTTT. The gene calls are TRBV18 and TRBJ2-3; 7 bases map to TRBD2. The germline V gene has CDR1 KGHSH and CDR2 LQKENI. Trimming took 4 bases from V and 1 from J; bases not matched to a gene: 8. The CDR3 is 16 amino acids.

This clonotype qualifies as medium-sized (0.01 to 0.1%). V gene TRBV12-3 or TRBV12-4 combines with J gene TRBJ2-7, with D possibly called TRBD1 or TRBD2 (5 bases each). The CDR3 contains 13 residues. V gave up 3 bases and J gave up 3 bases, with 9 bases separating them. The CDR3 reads CASSFGAYYEQYF. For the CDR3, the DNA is TGTGCCAGCAGTTTCGGGGCTTACTACGAGCAGTACTTC.

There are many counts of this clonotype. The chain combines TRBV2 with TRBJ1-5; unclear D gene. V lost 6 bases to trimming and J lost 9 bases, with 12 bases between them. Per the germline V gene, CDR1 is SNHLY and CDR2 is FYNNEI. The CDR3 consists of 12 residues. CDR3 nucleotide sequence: TGTGCCAGCAGCCAGGACCGGGGGCCCCAGCATTTT. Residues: CASSQDRGPQHF.

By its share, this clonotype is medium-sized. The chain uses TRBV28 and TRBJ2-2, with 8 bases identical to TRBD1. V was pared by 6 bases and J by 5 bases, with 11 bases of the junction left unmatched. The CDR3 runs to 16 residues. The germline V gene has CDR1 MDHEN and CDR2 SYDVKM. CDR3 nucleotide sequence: TGTGCCAGCAGAAGACCAGGGGGCGGATGGACCGGGGAGCTGTTTTTT. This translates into CASRRPGGGWTGELFF.

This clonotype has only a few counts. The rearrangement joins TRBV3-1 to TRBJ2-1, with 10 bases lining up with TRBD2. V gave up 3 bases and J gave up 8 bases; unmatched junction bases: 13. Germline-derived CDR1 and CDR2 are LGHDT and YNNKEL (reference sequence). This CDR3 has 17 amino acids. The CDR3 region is CASSHLSGRTYTHEQFF. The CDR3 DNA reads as TGTGCCAGCAGCCATCTTAGCGGGAGGACTTATACCCATGAGCAGTTCTTC.